This TCR beta chain was identified during a study of human T cells and chemical hapten exposure. This clonotype has ten or more counts. Total RNA was extracted from unfractionated whole blood. TCRdb re-analysed the 5' RACE reads in MiXCR, keeping a single row per CDR3 protein. The sample shows about 140,000 distinct CDR3 sequences, roughly 4.1% of them seen only once. The source of this sequence is a female donor in good health.

CDR3 in DNA: TGTGCCAGCAGCCAAGACTCTGGGGCCTACGAGCAGTACTTC. This sequence encodes CASSQDSGAYEQYF. This chain links TRBV4-2 with TRBJ2-7; D gene uncertain. CDR1 and CDR2 from the germline V gene are LGHNA and YNFKEQ. With 0 bases removed from V and 2 bases from J, the gap between germline ends came to 8 bases. This CDR3 contains 14 residues.